This T cell receptor beta chain was profiled in a study of blood T cell repertoires in COVID-19. Study-wide background: The cDNA or gDNA used as material had been derived from T cells, B-cell-depleted T cells, or PBMCs.

The CDR3 is made up of 18 amino acids. Germline CDR1 is MGHRA and CDR2 is YSYEKL. V shed 3 bases, J shed 4 bases, and the junction held 10 bases outside the gene matches. Under the authors' procedure: Nucleated cell counts were estimated from reference gene primer amplification. The assay was immunoSEQ multiplex PCR, and TCRdb's table has in-frame clones only and misses some. That table is the source of V, J and clone size, and D and trimming were worked out from the DNA. The table records 150,000 to 200,000 clones, around nine tenths of them present only once. Sequenced input: PBMCs or T cells enriched from blood (not recorded which). This receptor was obtained from a woman aged 18-29 years who had recovered from COVID-19. The rearrangement links TRBV4-1 to TRBJ2-1; TRBD2 matches at 12 bases. CDR3 residues: CASSQIDMGLAGYNEQFF. The CDR3 coding sequence is TGCGCCAGCAGCCAGATTGATATGGGACTAGCGGGTTACAATGAGCAGTTCTTC.